These 9 T cell receptor beta chains originate from one sample sequenced in a study of tissue T cells after allogeneic stem cell transplantation. Clones were sequenced by immunoSEQ multiplex PCR, and TCRdb holds only the in-frame ones, with some missing. This sample has 42,000 or so clones, with approximately 92% found just once. Sequences were derived from blood, sampled before transplantation. The origin of the receptors is a woman aged 40-69 years who later had graft-versus-host disease after an allogeneic stem cell transplant.

V gene TRBV7-9 combines with J gene TRBJ2-7; 11 bases match TRBD2. The CDR3 covers 14 residues. V shed 4 bases and J 6 bases; nucleotides not matched to a gene: 5. Germline assignment: CDR1 SEHNR and CDR2 FQNEAQ (reference sequence). The CDR3 spells CASSSTSGNPEQYF. CDR3 DNA sequence: TGTGCCAGCAGCTCGACTAGCGGGAACCCCGAGCAGTACTTC.

The rearrangement links TRBV5-1 to TRBJ2-1; D possibly corresponds to TRBD1 (6 bases). V lost 5 bases and J 4 bases, leaving 25 bases between the germline ends. From germline, CDR1 is SGHRS and CDR2 YFSETQ. The CDR3 totals 18 residues. CDR3: CASRNLGGPGKKYNEQFF. CDR3 DNA sequence: TGCGCCAGCAGAAATTTAGGGGGACCGGGCAAAAAATACAATGAGCAGTTCTTC. The complete variable domain, with remaining parts taken from reference TRBV5-1 and TRBJ2-1, reads KAGVTQTPRYLIKTRGQQVTLSCSPISGHRSVSWYQQTPGQGLQFLFEYFSETQRNKGNFPGRFSGRQFSNSRSEMNVSTLELGDSALYLCASRNLGGPGKKYNEQFFGPGTRLTVL.

The chain carries TRBV5-6 and TRBJ1-4; TRBD1 is a possible D gene (5 bases). The length of the CDR3 is 15 residues. CDR1 SGHDT and CDR2 YYEEEE come from the germline V gene. Between the trimmed V and J ends, which lost 1 base and 3 bases, there was a span of 10 bases. CDR3 loop: CASSLYGGPNEKLFF. CDR3 DNA sequence: TGTGCCAGCAGCTTGTACGGGGGACCTAATGAAAAACTGTTTTTT.

As to this clone: Without the conserved terminal phenylalanine or tryptophan, this CDR3 likely stems from a read error. The DNA is omitted, as the CDR3 cannot be located on it reliably, and the CDR3 follows TCRdb's listing. The V and J genes are TRBV3-1 (or the pseudogene TRBV3-2) and TRBJ2-7; the listed D gene, TRBD2, was not tested against the DNA. Inclusive of both ends, the CDR3 amounts to 16 amino acids. Germline CDR1 LGHDT, CDR2 YNNKEL (reference sequence). CDR3 region: CASSQGGQGSRLAGLR.

V and J are TRBV2 and TRBJ2-2; 7 bases fit TRBD1. The germline V gene has CDR1 SNHLY and CDR2 FYNNEI. V lost 6 bases and J lost 5; bases outside the gene matches: 3. The CDR3 is 13 amino acids. The CDR3 loop reads CASRGGATGELFF. CDR3 DNA sequence: TGTGCCAGCAGAGGGGGCGCGACCGGGGAGCTGTTTTTT.

This rearrangement joins TRBV7-6 to TRBJ1-1; a possible D gene is TRBD1 (6 bases). V was cut by 5 bases and J by 2 bases, with 15 bases left in between. CDR3 length: 15 residues. Germline-derived CDR1 and CDR2 are SGHVS and FNYEAQ. The CDR3 region is CASSRPQGGNTEAFF. The DNA for the CDR3 is TGTGCCAGCAGCCGGCCTCAAGGGGGAAACACTGAAGCTTTCTTT.

Details on this clone: A read error may account for a junction end that differs from germline. V gene TRBV6-4 combines with J gene TRBJ2-1; 9 bases fit TRBD1. Germline V gives CDR1 MRHNA, CDR2 SNTAGT. The CDR3 covers 16 residues. The CDR3: CASRDRPGTGYNEQFF. The CDR3 DNA sequence: TGTGCCAGCCGTGACCGTCCCGGGACAGGGTATAATGAGCAGTTCTTC.

V and J are TRBV10-3 and TRBJ2-3; perhaps TRBD1 as D (6 bases). The CDR3 is 14 amino acids. Between the trimmed V and J ends, which lost 6 bases and 2 bases, there was a span of 12 bases. The germline V gene encodes CDR1 ENHRY and CDR2 SYGVKD. CDR3 sequence reads: CAISPGHHTDTQYF. CDR3 nucleotide sequence: TGTGCCATCAGCCCGGGACACCACACAGATACGCAGTATTTT.

This clone occurred a few times. This rearrangement joins TRBV10-3 to TRBJ2-1; 8 positions match TRBD2. CDR1 ENHRY and CDR2 SYGVKD come from the germline V gene. J gave up 7 bases and V 9 bases, and 11 bases lay outside the gene matches. This CDR3 comprises 14 residues. The CDR3 loop reads CAIRGGGLGNEQFF. The DNA of the CDR3 is TGTGCCATTCGGGGGGGAGGCCTAGGGAATGAGCAGTTCTTC.